This TCR beta chain was recorded in a study of CD8 T cells in ankylosing spondylitis. This clonotype was detected ten times or more. What it recognizes is unknown. Each TCR beta library was made by quantitative 5'-RACE that incorporated molecular barcodes. One entry per CDR3 protein, called by TCRdb with MiXCR from the 5' RACE reads. The profile covers around 890,000 distinct CDR3 sequences, with over 9.5% appearing a single time and 0.45% to 0.6% taken by the ten largest. The study's findings and limits: Disease-linked clones were reportedly significantly enriched in matched ankylosing spondylitis synovial fluid. A motif of roughly 8 highly homologous TCR beta variants was seen as apparently characteristic of ankylosing spondylitis blood.

The CDR3 contains 14 residues. Germline lookup yields CDR1 ENHRY and CDR2 SYGVKD. With 6 bases clipped from V and 5 bases from J, the junction kept 6 bases outside the gene matches. The V call is TRBV10-3, the J call TRBJ1-5, with 8 nucleotides matching TRBD1. The sequence was collected from a male donor with ankylosing spondylitis. Material: blood, either unsorted or a sorted T cell fraction (not recorded which). CDR3 sequence reads: CAISADRAYQPQHF. CDR3 nucleotides: TGTGCCATCAGCGCGGACAGGGCCTATCAGCCCCAGCATTTT.